Below, 30 T cell receptor beta chains from the same sample are listed, as sequenced in a study of blood T cell repertoires in COVID-19 (dated by TCRdb to 2018 to 2021). Library generation was performed with the immunoSEQ multiplex PCR assay. The table comes from immuneACCESS by way of TCRdb, which keeps in-frame sequences with V and J called. Part of the clones is missing from these tables; in studies checked, under half for an unresolved V gene and the rest for unknown reasons. The table for this sample lists about 490,000 clones; 80% to 90% of them were counted only once. The ten largest make up under 4% of the sample. The sequencing sample was made of peripheral blood. These receptors were taken from a human donor in a cohort sampled during active COVID-19.

This clone came up once. The chain joins TRBV6-5 to TRBJ2-7, with D maybe TRBD2 (5 bases). Germline-derived CDR1 and CDR2 are MNHEY and SVGAGI. The CDR3 consists of 14 residues. Trimming cost V 6 bases and J 5 bases, with 17 bases left between them. The CDR3 DNA is TGTGCCAGCAGGGCCCCGGGGATTCGGGACGAGCAGTACTTC. Amino acids: CASRAPGIRDEQYF.

The CDR3 coding sequence is TGTGCCAGCAGCCGAGACAGCGGGAATCAGCCCCAGCATTTT. Translating it yields CASSRDSGNQPQHF. The chain recombines TRBV3-1 (or the pseudogene TRBV3-2) with TRBJ1-5; tentatively, D is TRBD1 (5 bases). Germline CDR1 and CDR2: LGHDT and YNNKEL (reference sequence). V shed 4 bases and J shed 4 bases, with 11 bases lying between them. The CDR3 has 14 residues.

This rearrangement joins TRBV2 to TRBJ2-7; D gene uncertain. The CDR3 has 16 amino acids. CDR1 and CDR2 from the germline V gene are SNHLY and FYNNEI. V was cut by 3 bases and J by 0 bases, with 15 bases left in between. The CDR3 coding sequence is TGTGCCAGCAGTGAGGTAGGCGGCTTCAGCTCCTACGAGCAGTACTTC. Its translation is CASSEVGGFSSYEQYF. Full variable domain (rest looked up from reference TRBV2 and TRBJ2-7): EPEVTQTPSHQVTQMGQEVILRCVPISNHLYFYWYRQILGQKVEFLVSFYNNEISEKSEIFDDQFSVERPDGSNFTLKIRSTKLEDSAMYFCASSEVGGFSSYEQYFGPGTRLTVT.

This chain links TRBV18 with TRBJ2-7; perhaps TRBD1 as D (6 bases). Germline V lookup: CDR1 KGHSH, CDR2 LQKENI. V was cut by 5 bases and J by 0 bases, with 14 bases left in between. The CDR3 extends over 15 amino acids. CDR3 nucleotide sequence: TGTGCCAGCTCATCCTGGACAGTCAGCTCCTACGAGCAGTACTTC. Amino acids: CASSSWTVSSYEQYF.

This clone was counted a single time. This chain uses TRBV2 with TRBJ1-4; D may be TRBD1 (5 bases). CDR1 is SNHLY, CDR2 FYNNEI, per germline. The CDR3 loop spans 11 amino acids. Trimming cost V 10 bases and J 13 bases, with 16 bases left between them. CDR3 protein: CATASVGRLFF. CDR3 nucleotide sequence: TGTGCCACCGCATCAGTGGGGCGACTGTTTTTT.

The V call is TRBV7-9, the J call TRBJ2-1; D is perhaps TRBD2 (7 bases). V was clipped by 1 base and J by 7 bases, with 14 bases between them. CDR1 is SEHNR, CDR2 FQNEAQ, per germline (reference sequence). The CDR3 loop spans 15 amino acids. For the CDR3, the DNA is TGTGCCAGCAGCTTAGTAAGGGGGAGGGAAAATGAGCAGTTCTTC. The encoded protein is CASSLVRGRENEQFF.

This rearrangement joins TRBV11-2 to TRBJ2-1; perhaps TRBD2 as D (6 bases). Between the trimmed V and J ends, which lost 3 bases and 3 bases, there was a span of 12 bases. CDR3 length: 15 residues. In germline, CDR1 is SGHAT, CDR2 FQNNGV. CDR3 sequence (DNA): TGTGCCAGCAGCTTGGGACCGGGAGTCTACAATGAGCAGTTCTTC. Translating gives CASSLGPGVYNEQFF.

This clone appeared a few times. This rearrangement joins TRBV27 to TRBJ1-2; 7 bases fit TRBD1. The V gene end was trimmed by 6 bases and the J gene end by 10 bases; junction bases not matched to a gene: 11. CDR1 is MNHEY, CDR2 SMNVEV, per germline (reference sequence). This CDR3 comprises 13 residues. Here the CDR3 DNA reads TGTGCCAGCAGGGGATGGACAGGCTCAGACTACACCTTC. Its translation: CASRGWTGSDYTF.

The V and J genes are TRBV7-2 and TRBJ2-6, with TRBD1 as a possible D gene (5 bases). Looked up from germline, CDR1 is SGHTA and CDR2 is FQGNSA. V dropped 1 base and J dropped 0 bases, with 10 bases sitting between them. This CDR3 contains 17 residues. The CDR3 reads CASSLDRINSGANVLTF. Written as DNA, the CDR3 is TGTGCCAGCAGCTTAGACAGGATCAACTCTGGGGCCAACGTCCTGACTTTC.

The CDR3, as DNA: TGTGCCAGCAGCTTATCGACTAGCGGGACCCATGAGCAGTTCTTC. It is translated as CASSLSTSGTHEQFF. This chain uses TRBV7-2 with TRBJ2-1; TRBD2 matches at 11 bases. This CDR3 contains 15 residues. The germline V gene has CDR1 SGHTA and CDR2 FQGNSA. V lost 2 bases, J lost 8 bases, and 5 bases stayed unmatched.

The genes are TRBV11-3 and TRBJ2-3, with 7 bases identical to TRBD2. From germline, CDR1 is SGHNT and CDR2 YENEEA. This CDR3 is 18 amino acids long. With 3 bases clipped from V and 3 bases from J, the junction kept 15 bases outside the gene matches. The CDR3 nucleotides are TGTGCCAGCAGCTTGGGATGGGGGGAGGGCCCTCTTACAGATACGCAGTATTTT. Its translation: CASSLGWGEGPLTDTQYF.

Here the CDR3 DNA reads TGTGCCAGCAGTCCGGGACTAGCTGAGTTCTTC. It yields the protein CASSPGLAEFF. This sequence joins TRBV6-2 or TRBV6-3 and TRBJ2-1; 9 nucleotides match TRBD2. V was pared by 5 bases and J by 14 bases, with 4 bases of the junction left unmatched. CDR1 is MNHEY and CDR2 is SVGEGT in the germline V gene. There are 11 residues in the CDR3.

This clone appeared a single time. CDR3: CASSGGPTDDSEKLFF. The CDR3 DNA reads as TGTGCCAGTAGTGGGGGCCCGACCGACGACAGTGAAAAACTGTTTTTT. V gene TRBV19 combines with J gene TRBJ1-4; the D gene is possibly TRBD1 (6 bases). Germline CDR1 and CDR2: LNHDA and SQIVND (reference sequence). V lost 5 bases and J 7 bases, leaving 20 bases between the germline ends. This CDR3 is built from 16 residues.

J is TRBJ2-5 and V is TRBV6-5; 8 nucleotides agree with TRBD1. This CDR3 comprises 16 residues. The trim removed 2 bases at V and 3 bases at J, leaving 8 bases unmatched. The germline gives CDR1 MNHEY, CDR2 SVGAGI. CDR3 sequence: CASSYGAGGAEETQYF. Here the CDR3 DNA reads TGTGCCAGCAGTTACGGGGCAGGGGGCGCGGAAGAGACCCAGTACTTC.

The chain couples TRBV9 to TRBJ1-1, with TRBD1 matching over 8 bases. Per the germline V gene, CDR1 is SGDLS and CDR2 is YYNGEE. V lost 5 bases and J lost 3; bases outside the gene matches: 3. The CDR3 extends over 13 amino acids. The CDR3 nucleotides are TGTGCCAGCAGTCAACAGGGGGACACTGAAGCTTTCTTT. Translated: CASSQQGDTEAFF.

The chain combines TRBV24-1 with TRBJ2-1; the D gene is possibly TRBD2 (5 bases). CDR3 length equals 14 residues. Germline-derived CDR1 and CDR2 are KGHDR and SFDVKD. The V gene lost 2 bases and the J gene lost 6 bases, with 10 bases spanning the gap. DNA of the CDR3: TGTGCCACCAGTGATTCGGGGTACCCCAATGAGCAGTTCTTC. Translation gives CATSDSGYPNEQFF.

This rearrangement joins TRBV5-1 to TRBJ1-1; TRBD1 might be the D (5 bases). Trimming cost V 4 bases and J 1 base, with 8 bases left between them. CDR3 length: 13 residues. Germline V gene lookup returns CDR1 SGHRS and CDR2 YFSETQ. The CDR3 spells CASSKDTNTEAFF. CDR3 coding DNA: TGCGCCAGCAGCAAGGACACGAACACTGAAGCTTTCTTT. The complete variable domain, with remaining parts taken from reference TRBV5-1 and TRBJ1-1, reads KAGVTQTPRYLIKTRGQQVTLSCSPISGHRSVSWYQQTPGQGLQFLFEYFSETQRNKGNFPGRFSGRQFSNSRSEMNVSTLELGDSALYLCASSKDTNTEAFFGQGTRLTVV.

The J gene is TRBJ2-4, the V gene TRBV28; D unclear. Germline V gene data show CDR1 as MDHEN and CDR2 as SYDVKM. The CDR3 is made up of 13 amino acids. Trimming removed 4 bases from V and 2 bases from J, with 6 bases in between. The chain's CDR3 is CASSSPSKNIQYF. In DNA form, the CDR3 reads TGTGCCAGCAGTTCCCCCTCCAAAAACATTCAGTACTTC.

CDR3 residues: CASSEGQPNTEAFF. As DNA, the CDR3 is TGTGCCAGTAGTGAGGGACAGCCGAACACTGAAGCTTTCTTT. V usage is TRBV19 and J usage is TRBJ1-1; 7 bases are shared with TRBD1. The CDR3 contains 14 residues. Looked up from germline, CDR1 is LNHDA and CDR2 is SQIVND (reference sequence). V dropped 5 bases and J dropped 1; count of bases not matched to a gene: 4. Drawing the rest from reference TRBV19 and TRBJ1-1, the complete variable domain is DGGITQSPKYLFRKEGQNVTLSCEQNLNHDAMYWYRQDPGQGLRLIYYSQIVNDFQKGDIAEGYSVSREKKESFPLTVTSAQKNPTAFYLCASSEGQPNTEAFFGQGTRLTVV.

The chain is built from TRBV3-1 (or the pseudogene TRBV3-2) and TRBJ2-1, with D perhaps TRBD2 (5 bases). Germline CDR1 reads LGHDT; CDR2 reads YNNKEL (reference sequence). The CDR3 length is 13 residues. Trimming pared 8 bases from V and 5 bases from J, leaving 13 bases between. CDR3 DNA sequence: TGTGCCAGCGAGTACCGAGGGAACAATGAGCAGTTCTTC. Translation: CASEYRGNNEQFF.

The chain uses TRBV12-3 or TRBV12-4 and TRBJ2-7; a possible D gene is TRBD2 (6 bases). This CDR3 has 13 residues. V lost 8 bases to trimming and J lost 2 bases, with 13 bases between them. CDR3 DNA sequence: TGTGCCAGCGCCGGAGGGGATCCCTACGAGCAGTACTTC. Translation: CASAGGDPYEQYF.

Only a few counts were recorded for this clone. V gene TRBV7-8 combines with J gene TRBJ1-1; no clear D gene. The germline CDR1 and CDR2 sequences are SGHVS and FQNEAQ. The length of the CDR3 is 15 residues. Trimming took off 4 bases at V and 1 base at J, with 13 bases between the two ends. CDR3 DNA: TGTGCCAGCAGCTCCCGGCCCAGAGGGAACACTGAAGCTTTCTTT. It is translated as CASSSRPRGNTEAFF.

The V gene is TRBV3-1 (or the pseudogene TRBV3-2), the J gene TRBJ2-1; 8 bases are shared with TRBD2. CDR3 length equals 17 residues. Germline V gene data show CDR1 as LGHDT and CDR2 as YNNKEL (reference sequence). Trimming removed 4 bases from V and 7 bases from J; junction bases left unmatched: 15. In DNA form, the CDR3 reads TGTGCCAGCAGCCTTTGGATGGAGCGGGAGACAAGGAATGAGCAGTTCTTC. This gives the protein CASSLWMERETRNEQFF.

The rearrangement joins TRBV5-1 to TRBJ2-1; TRBD2 matches at 7 bases. The junction had 15 bases not matched to a gene; V was cut back by 6 bases and J by 9 bases. The CDR3 spans 15 residues. In germline, CDR1 is SGHRS, CDR2 YFSETQ. CDR3 nucleotide sequence: TGCGCCAGCAAATCCAACTCGGGCGGGAGTACTGAGCAGTTCTTC. Translating gives CASKSNSGGSTEQFF.

The chain's CDR3 is CASGGTSSYNEQFF. The CDR3 DNA follows: TGCGCCAGCGGTGGGACTAGCTCCTACAATGAGCAGTTCTTC. The chain employs TRBV5-1 and TRBJ2-1; TRBD2 aligns across 8 bases. The CDR3 totals 14 residues. CDR1 and CDR2 (germline): SGHRS, YFSETQ. J gave up 0 bases and V 7 bases, and 3 bases lay outside the gene matches.

The chain recombines TRBV6-2 or TRBV6-3 with TRBJ2-7; 7 nucleotides agree with TRBD1. The CDR3 has 16 amino acids. Germline V gene data show CDR1 as MNHEY and CDR2 as SVGEGT. The J segment lost 2 bases and the V segment lost 2 bases, leaving 9 bases of the junction unmatched. The CDR3 loop reads CASSYAETGNPYEQYF. CDR3 in DNA: TGTGCCAGCAGTTACGCCGAGACAGGGAACCCCTACGAGCAGTACTTC.

The chain combines TRBV7-3 with TRBJ2-3; a possible D gene is TRBD2 (6 bases). Trimming left V 5 bases short and J 3 bases short, with 12 bases between. Per the germline V gene, CDR1 is SGHTA and CDR2 is FQGTGA. The CDR3 runs 14 residues. This CDR3 is CASSQEGRTDTQYF. The CDR3, as DNA: TGTGCCAGCAGCCAGGAGGGCCGGACAGATACGCAGTATTTT.

This sequence joins TRBV28 and TRBJ1-6, with 9 bases matching TRBD1. The CDR3 contains 14 residues. The junction had 5 bases not matched to a gene; V was cut back by 7 bases and J by 7 bases. Germline V gene lookup returns CDR1 MDHEN and CDR2 SYDVKM. The CDR3 nucleotides read TGTGCCAGCACCCATGGGACAGGGAATTCACCCCTCCACTTT. Its translation is CASTHGTGNSPLHF.

Of note for this clone: One end of the junction varies from germline; a read error may be responsible. The chain joins TRBV7-7 to TRBJ2-5, with 12 bases lining up with TRBD2. The germline CDR1 and CDR2 sequences are SSHAT and FNYEAQ (reference sequence). This CDR3 spans 14 amino acids. Here the CDR3 DNA reads TGTGCTAGCAGCTCCGGGACTAGCGGGGAGACCCAGTACTTC. Its translation: CASSSGTSGETQYF.

J is TRBJ1-1 and V is TRBV28; 8 positions agree with TRBD1. Germline V gene sequence: CDR1 MDHEN, CDR2 SYDVKM. This CDR3 spans 15 amino acids. Losses at the gene ends were 5 bases for V and 0 bases for J; bases not matched to a gene: 5. CDR3 coding DNA: TGTGCCAGCAGTCCAGGGGGCCTTTTGAACACTGAAGCTTTCTTT. As protein: CASSPGGLLNTEAFF.